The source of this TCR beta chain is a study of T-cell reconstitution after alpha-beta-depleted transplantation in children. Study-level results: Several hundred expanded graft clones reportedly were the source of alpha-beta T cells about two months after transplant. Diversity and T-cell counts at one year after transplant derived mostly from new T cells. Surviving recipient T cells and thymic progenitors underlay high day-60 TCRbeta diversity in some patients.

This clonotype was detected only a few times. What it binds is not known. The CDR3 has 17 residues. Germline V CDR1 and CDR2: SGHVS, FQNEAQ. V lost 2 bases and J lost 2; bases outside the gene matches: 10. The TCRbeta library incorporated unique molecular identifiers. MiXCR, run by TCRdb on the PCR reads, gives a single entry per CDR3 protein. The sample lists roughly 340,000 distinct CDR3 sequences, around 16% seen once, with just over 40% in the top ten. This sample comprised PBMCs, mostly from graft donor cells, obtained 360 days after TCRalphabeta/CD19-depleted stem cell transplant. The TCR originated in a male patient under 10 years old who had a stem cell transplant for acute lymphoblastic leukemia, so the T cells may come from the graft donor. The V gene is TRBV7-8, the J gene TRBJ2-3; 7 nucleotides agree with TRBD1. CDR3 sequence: CASSLPTGPGDTDTQYF. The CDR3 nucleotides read TGTGCCAGCAGCTTACCGACAGGGCCAGGGGACACAGATACGCAGTATTTT.